What follows is one T cell receptor beta chain and its context. Trimming pared 5 bases from V and 4 bases from J, leaving 13 bases between. This CDR3 comprises 14 residues. In germline, CDR1 is SEHNR, CDR2 FQNEAQ (reference sequence). The data were taken from a study of blood T cell repertoires in COVID-19. Study context: Some COVID-19 samples were acute and others convalescent; all came from the United States, Italy and Spain.

The table came from immunoSEQ multiplex PCR; TCRdb's copy has only in-frame clones and leaves some out. The table shows some 200,000 clones, with over 60% occurring only once. The rearrangement uses TRBV7-9 and TRBJ2-3; D possibly corresponds to TRBD2 (5 bases). Sequencing was carried out using peripheral blood. The TCR comes from a woman aged 70-85 years with acute or convalescent COVID-19. CDR3 coding DNA: TGTGCCAGCAGCCCGCGGACGCGGGCAGATACGCAGTATTTT. Translating gives CASSPRTRADTQYF.